Below are 20 T cell receptor beta chains sequenced from a single sample in a study of blood T cell repertoires in COVID-19. Profiling relied on immunoSEQ multiplex PCR, and the TCRdb table lists in-frame clones only, not all of them. Here the sample spans some 160,000 clones, 85% being singletons. Sample: peripheral blood. Receptors originate from a woman at least 80 years old with COVID-19, enrolled during active disease.

This clone was seen a few times. The J gene is TRBJ2-1, the V gene TRBV9; 10 positions match TRBD1. The CDR3 contains 18 residues. Per germline, CDR1 SGDLS and CDR2 YYNGEE. Trimming removed 0 bases from V and 3 bases from J; junction bases left unmatched: 9. The DNA for the CDR3 is TGTGCCAGCAGCGTAGGTCCTCCGGGACAGGGGAACTACAATGAGCAGTTCTTC. Translating gives CASSVGPPGQGNYNEQFF.

The chain joins TRBV7-3 to TRBJ2-7, with 10 bases identical to TRBD2. Losses at the gene ends were 5 bases for V and 5 bases for J; bases not matched to a gene: 9. The V gene's germline CDR1 is SGHTA and CDR2 FQGTGA. The length of the CDR3 is 15 residues. The CDR3: CASSAGGLAGDEQYF. The CDR3 DNA sequence: TGTGCCAGCAGCGCAGGGGGGCTAGCGGGAGACGAGCAGTACTTC.

This chain links TRBV4-2 with TRBJ2-5, with TRBD2 matching over 7 bases. The CDR3 extends over 15 amino acids. Trimming cost V 7 bases and J 5 bases; bases outside gene matches: 13. CDR1 and CDR2 from the germline V gene are LGHNA and YNFKEQ. The CDR3 here is CASTQVAGAWETQYF. In nucleotides, the CDR3 is TGTGCCAGCACCCAGGTGGCGGGAGCTTGGGAGACCCAGTACTTC.

CDR3 residues: CAISEDGRGPNQPQHF. The CDR3 DNA reads as TGTGCCATCAGTGAAGATGGCAGGGGGCCCAATCAGCCCCAGCATTTT. The chain joins TRBV10-3 to TRBJ1-5; the match to TRBD1 covers 8 bases. Per germline, CDR1 ENHRY and CDR2 SYGVKD. The CDR3 is 16 amino acids. The V gene end was trimmed by 3 bases and the J gene end by 3 bases; junction bases not matched to a gene: 7.

The chain has TRBV15 and TRBJ1-2; TRBD1 might be the D (6 bases). The CDR3 covers 14 residues. Germline lookup yields CDR1 LNHNV and CDR2 YYDKDF (reference sequence). V dropped 2 bases and J dropped 6 bases, with 13 bases sitting between them. CDR3 region: CATSRRTADDGYTF. CDR3 bases: TGTGCCACCAGCAGACGGACAGCTGATGATGGCTACACCTTC.

J is TRBJ2-7 and V is TRBV7-8, with 9 bases lining up with TRBD2. Germline-derived CDR1 and CDR2 are SGHVS and FQNEAQ. This CDR3 is built from 17 residues. Trimming took 4 bases from V and 0 from J; bases not matched to a gene: 10. CDR3: CASSYASGGPDSYEQYF. For the CDR3, the DNA is TGTGCCAGCAGCTACGCCAGCGGGGGGCCAGACTCCTACGAGCAGTACTTC.

For this clone: The sample has other DNA sequences that encode this CDR3 too. This rearrangement joins TRBV5-1 to TRBJ2-7; no clear D gene. CDR1 is SGHRS and CDR2 is YFSETQ in the germline V gene. V dropped 0 bases and J dropped 4 bases, with 8 bases sitting between them. The CDR3 covers 13 residues. CDR3 nucleotide sequence: TGCGCCAGCAGCTTGGCCCAGGAATACGAGCAGTACTTC. Encoded protein: CASSLAQEYEQYF.

V and J are TRBV5-6 and TRBJ1-4; TRBD1 matches at 7 bases. Trimming took 3 bases from V and 5 from J; bases not matched to a gene: 10. The CDR3 has 16 amino acids. Germline CDR1 reads SGHDT; CDR2 reads YYEEEE. The CDR3 coding sequence is TGTGCCAGCAGCTCTCGCGACGGGACAGTCAATGAAAAACTGTTTTTT. The encoded protein is CASSSRDGTVNEKLFF.

In nucleotides, the CDR3 is TGTGCCAGCAGTGGGGACAGGGGGGGTAATTCACCCCTCCACTTT. It is translated as CASSGDRGGNSPLHF. The chain couples TRBV2 to TRBJ1-6; TRBD1 matches 11 bases. Germline CDR1 is SNHLY and CDR2 is FYNNEI. The CDR3 sequence is 15 residues long. With V trimmed by 4 bases and J by 6 bases, 2 bases remained unmatched.

The count of this clone is one. This chain uses TRBV2 with TRBJ2-3; unclear D gene. V shed 5 bases and J shed 4 bases, with 7 bases lying between them. Germline CDR1 SNHLY, CDR2 FYNNEI. The length of the CDR3 is 12 residues. The CDR3 loop reads CASSTRADTQYF. The CDR3 coding sequence is TGTGCCAGCAGTACTCGGGCAGATACGCAGTATTTT.

V and J are TRBV6-4 and TRBJ2-7; 10 bases map to TRBD2. The CDR3 is 15 amino acids. The ends lost 8 bases at V and 0 bases at J; junction bases unmatched: 7. The germline V gene encodes CDR1 MRHNA and CDR2 SNTAGT. The CDR3 DNA reads as TGTGCCAGCCCAGCGGGGGGGTTAAGCTCCTACGAGCAGTACTTC. It translates to CASPAGGLSSYEQYF.

The chain carries TRBV25-1 and TRBJ1-5, with D possibly matching TRBD1 (6 bases). Per the germline V gene, CDR1 is MGHDK and CDR2 is SYGVNS. CDR3 length: 13 residues. With 6 bases removed from V and 4 bases from J, the gap between germline ends came to 10 bases. CDR3 amino acids: CASSIQGNQPQHF. CDR3 nucleotide sequence: TGTGCCAGCAGCATACAGGGTAATCAGCCCCAGCATTTT.

There are a few counts of this clone. The chain joins TRBV18 to TRBJ2-3, with D tentatively TRBD2 (6 bases). The CDR3 loop spans 16 amino acids. In germline, CDR1 is KGHSH, CDR2 LQKENI. V was pared by 1 base and J by 2 bases, with 13 bases between. CDR3 amino acids: CASSPLTRGNTDTQYF. DNA for the CDR3: TGTGCCAGCTCACCACTAACGCGGGGTAACACAGATACGCAGTATTTT.

Here the CDR3 reads CASSVRETQYF. DNA for the CDR3: TGTGCCAGCAGTGTACGGGAGACCCAGTACTTC. This chain joins TRBV2 and TRBJ2-5; D remains unclear. Germline CDR1 and CDR2: SNHLY and FYNNEI. Deletions cut 4 bases from V and 5 bases from J, with 5 bases between. The length of the CDR3 is 11 residues. The full variable domain, completed using reference TRBV2 and TRBJ2-5, is EPEVTQTPSHQVTQMGQEVILRCVPISNHLYFYWYRQILGQKVEFLVSFYNNEISEKSEIFDDQFSVERPDGSNFTLKIRSTKLEDSAMYFCASSVRETQYFGPGTRLLVL.

The table lists this clone with a few counts. The chain carries TRBV5-4 and TRBJ2-3; D perhaps matches TRBD2 (6 bases). Germline V gives CDR1 SGHNT, CDR2 YYREEE (reference sequence). The CDR3 runs 16 residues. With 3 bases removed from V and 0 bases from J, the gap between germline ends came to 14 bases. In DNA, the CDR3 is TGTGCCAGCAGCTCCGCCGGGACTGCTAGCACAGATACGCAGTATTTT. This codes for CASSSAGTASTDTQYF.

The chain links TRBV19 to TRBJ1-4; 9 bases map to TRBD1. This CDR3 has 14 residues. Germline V gene lookup returns CDR1 LNHDA and CDR2 SQIVND (reference sequence). Trimming removed 6 bases from V and 4 bases from J; junction bases left unmatched: 3. The DNA of the CDR3 is TGTGCCAGTAGCGACAGGGGGGTTAATGAAAAACTGTTTTTT. This codes for CASSDRGVNEKLFF.

The V call is TRBV9, the J call TRBJ2-3; TRBD2 matches at 9 bases. Germline loops: CDR1 SGDLS, CDR2 YYNGEE. J gave up 2 bases and V 7 bases, and 5 bases lay outside the gene matches. This CDR3 contains 14 residues. CDR3 residues: CASGLAGNTDTQYF. The CDR3 DNA reads as TGTGCCAGCGGGCTAGCGGGGAACACAGATACGCAGTATTTT.

V usage is TRBV7-8 and J usage is TRBJ2-1; no clear D. There are 16 residues in the CDR3. Germline lookup yields CDR1 SGHVS and CDR2 FQNEAQ. V lost 4 bases to trimming and J lost 7 bases, with 20 bases between them. The CDR3 nucleotides are TGTGCCAGCAGCTCCGTCGGCGGCACGACCCAAAATGAGCAGTTCTTC. This gives the protein CASSSVGGTTQNEQFF.

V and J are TRBV3-1 (or the pseudogene TRBV3-2) and TRBJ2-1; 8 bases are a match to TRBD2. Germline V lookup: CDR1 LGHDT, CDR2 YNNKEL (reference sequence). The CDR3 has 15 residues. V was pared by 4 bases and J by 4 bases, with 6 bases of the junction left unmatched. The CDR3 region is CASSLSRGGYNEQFF. As DNA, the CDR3 is TGTGCCAGCAGCCTATCCCGCGGGGGGTACAATGAGCAGTTCTTC.

The chain has TRBV2 and TRBJ1-2, with 9 bases aligning to TRBD1. The CDR3 runs to 15 residues. The V segment lost 6 bases and the J segment 3 bases; nucleotides outside the gene matches: 8. CDR1 and CDR2 (germline): SNHLY, FYNNEI. CDR3: CASRHGTGPYYGYTF. CDR3 coding DNA: TGTGCCAGCAGACATGGGACAGGGCCGTACTATGGCTACACCTTC.